This T cell receptor (beta chain) appears in the sequencing data of a study of T-cell memory formation after mild COVID-19. Study context: Largely donor-specific sequence clusters came from two donors. Overall study results and limits: Contracting clones localized mainly to CM and EM when CD4+ and mainly to EMRA when CD8+.

Germline V gives CDR1 SEHNR, CDR2 FQNEAQ (reference sequence). CDR3 length equals 16 residues. V shed 5 bases and J 0 bases; nucleotides not matched to a gene: 8. A word on this clonotype: What it binds is unknown.

5'RACE with constant-segment primers yielded barcoded, UMI-tagged TCR alpha and TCR beta cDNA libraries. In TCRdb, the 5' RACE reads were re-called with MiXCR into one record per CDR3 protein. The sample shows 50,000 or so distinct CDR3 sequences, roughly 25% of them seen only once. The receptor was isolated from a man between 18 and 35 years old who had mild COVID-19 (a few samples of this study predate the infection). Cell type and time point are not known. Sequenced material: PBMCs or a T cell subset sorted from them (not recorded which). The chain has TRBV7-9 and TRBJ2-3; 7 bases align to TRBD2. CDR3 DNA sequence: TGTGCCAGCAGCGAGCGGGGAAGAGGGAGCACAGATACGCAGTATTTT. Its translation: CASSERGRGSTDTQYF.